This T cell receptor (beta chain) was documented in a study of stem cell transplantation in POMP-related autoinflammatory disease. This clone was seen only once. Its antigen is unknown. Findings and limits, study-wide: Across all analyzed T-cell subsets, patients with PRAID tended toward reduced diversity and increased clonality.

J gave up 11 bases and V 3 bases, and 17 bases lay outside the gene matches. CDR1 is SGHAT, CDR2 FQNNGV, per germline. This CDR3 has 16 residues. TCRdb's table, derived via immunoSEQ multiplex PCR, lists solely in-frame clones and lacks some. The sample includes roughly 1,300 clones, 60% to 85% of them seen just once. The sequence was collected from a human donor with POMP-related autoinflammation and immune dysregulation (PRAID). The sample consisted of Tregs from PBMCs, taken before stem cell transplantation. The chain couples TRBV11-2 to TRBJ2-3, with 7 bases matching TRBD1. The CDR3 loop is CASSFFWDSLQIEQYF. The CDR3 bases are TGTGCCAGCAGCTTTTTTTGGGACAGCCTACAGATAGAGCAGTATTTT.